This section outlines one TCR beta chain sequence together with its context. Its antigen is undetermined. This record comes from a study of vaccination effects on CD4 cells after COVID-19. Findings of the study overall: Marked clonal contraction of both clone types appeared late after vaccination.

Antigen-specific CD4+ T cells were expanded with viral peptide pools in the ViraFEST assay before sequencing. Isolating CD4+ T cells followed approximately 9 days of culture. Trimming took off 7 bases at V and 9 bases at J, with 22 bases between the two ends. Per germline, CDR1 SQVTM and CDR2 ANQGSEA. This CDR3 is built from 14 residues. Here immunoSEQ multiplex PCR was the method, and the copy in TCRdb shows in-frame clones only, minus some. This sample carries tens of thousands of clones, around 70% of them seen once, and the ten largest clones take under 2%. The starting material was CD4+ T cells from PBMCs cultured with HCoV-229E spike peptides, obtained before COVID-19 vaccination. This TCR was recovered from a human donor who received a COVID-19 vaccine. V usage is TRBV29-1 and J usage is TRBJ2-1; D possibly matches TRBD1 or TRBD2 (6 bases each). The CDR3 nucleotides read TGCAGCGGGGATCGGGGGCTGGGTGCTGGTGAGCAGTTCTTC. The encoded protein is CSGDRGLGAGEQFF.